One sample yielded the 19 T cell receptor beta chains listed below, sequenced in a study of T cell changes during pregnancy in multiple sclerosis. Only in-frame clones appear in the TCRdb table, and some are missing; sequencing was by immunoSEQ multiplex PCR. Of approximately 31,000 clones in the sample, roughly 91% were seen once. The material was CD4+ T cells from peripheral blood mononuclear cells, obtained in the second trimester of pregnancy. Receptors originate from a female donor with multiple sclerosis, enrolled in a pregnancy study.

The rearrangement links TRBV25-1 to TRBJ2-1; 12 nucleotides agree with TRBD2. Germline assignment: CDR1 MGHDK and CDR2 SYGVNS. The V gene end was trimmed by 1 base and the J gene end by 6 bases; junction bases not matched to a gene: 10. This CDR3 spans 18 amino acids. Written as DNA, the CDR3 is TGTGCCAGCAGTGAATTGGGTCTAGCGGGAGGGCCCCGCAATGAGCAGTTCTTC. Translation: CASSELGLAGGPRNEQFF.

This chain links TRBV29-1 with TRBJ2-3, with a tentative D call TRBD2 (6 bases). The CDR3 contains 14 residues. V lost 4 bases to trimming and J lost 0 bases, with 11 bases between them. CDR1 and CDR2 from the germline V gene are SQVTM and ANQGSEA. CDR3 loop: CSVAWRGSTDTQYF. The CDR3 DNA reads as TGCAGCGTTGCCTGGCGGGGCAGCACAGATACGCAGTATTTT.

The rearrangement links TRBV5-1 to TRBJ2-7; 8 nucleotides agree with TRBD1. J was trimmed by 6 bases and V by 2 bases; bases with no gene match: 7. This CDR3 has 14 residues. Germline loops: CDR1 SGHRS, CDR2 YFSETQ. As DNA, the CDR3 is TGCGCCAGCAGCTTTCAGGGGGCGGATTTCGAGCAGTACTTC. Its protein is CASSFQGADFEQYF.

The chain links TRBV7-8 to TRBJ2-1, with TRBD2 matching 8 bases. Per germline, CDR1 SGHVS and CDR2 FQNEAQ. The CDR3 has 15 amino acids. The junction had 6 bases not matched to a gene; V was cut back by 5 bases and J by 3 bases. The CDR3 reads CASSTRTSSYNEQFF. The CDR3 DNA follows: TGTGCCAGCAGCACTCGGACTAGCAGCTACAATGAGCAGTTCTTC.

This chain's CDR3 is CASSLATSGYNEQFF. The DNA for the CDR3 is TGTGCCAGCAGCCTGGCGACTAGCGGCTACAATGAGCAGTTCTTC. The chain carries TRBV27 and TRBJ2-1; 9 bases are a match to TRBD2. The CDR3 has 15 residues. The germline CDR1 and CDR2 sequences are MNHEY and SMNVEV (reference sequence). V shed 6 bases, J shed 3 bases, and the junction held 6 bases outside the gene matches.

The CDR3 is CASSPRELLSYEQYF. The CDR3 DNA follows: TGTGCCAGCAGCCCGCGCGAGCTTCTCTCCTACGAGCAGTACTTC. The chain carries TRBV7-9 and TRBJ2-7, with D unresolved. Germline CDR1 and CDR2: SEHNR and FQNEAQ (reference sequence). With 5 bases removed from V and 0 bases from J, the gap between germline ends came to 14 bases. This CDR3 contains 15 residues.

The chain combines TRBV30 with TRBJ1-1; TRBD1 is a possible D gene (6 bases). Deletions cut 7 bases from V and 0 bases from J, with 18 bases between. Looked up from germline, CDR1 is GTSNPN and CDR2 is SVGIG (reference sequence). The CDR3 totals 15 residues. The chain's CDR3 is CAFKTGNALNTEAFF. The CDR3, as DNA: TGTGCCTTTAAAACAGGGAACGCATTGAACACTGAAGCTTTCTTT.

The V call is TRBV7-9, the J call TRBJ1-2, with 11 positions matching TRBD1. After removal of 5 bases from V and 7 bases from J, the junction contained 9 bases not matched to a gene. CDR1 and CDR2 from the germline V gene are SEHNR and FQNEAQ (reference sequence). CDR3 length: 15 amino acids. The CDR3: CASSAGQGAQGGYTF. The CDR3 region has the DNA TGTGCCAGCAGCGCAGGACAGGGGGCGCAGGGTGGCTACACCTTC. Full variable domain (rest looked up from reference TRBV7-9 and TRBJ1-2): DTGVSQNPRHKITKRGQNVTFRCDPISEHNRLYWYRQTLGQGPEFLTYFQNEAQLEKSRLLSDRFSAERPKGSFSTLEIQRTEQGDSAMYLCASSAGQGAQGGYTFGSGTRLTVV.

The chain is built from TRBV7-8 and TRBJ2-1; TRBD2 aligns across 12 bases. Germline trimming cut 6 bases from V and 5 bases from J; bases unmatched to any gene: 8. This CDR3 is built from 16 residues. Germline assignment: CDR1 SGHVS and CDR2 FQNEAQ. CDR3 sequence: CASRIDTSGGNNEQFF. As DNA, the CDR3 is TGTGCCAGCAGGATTGATACTAGCGGGGGGAACAATGAGCAGTTCTTC.

The chain carries TRBV5-1 and TRBJ2-5; possibly TRBD2 for D (5 bases). The germline V and J ends were trimmed by 5 bases and 3 bases, with 5 bases remaining between them. Looked up from germline, CDR1 is SGHRS and CDR2 is YFSETQ. The CDR3 runs to 11 residues. CDR3 coding DNA: TGCGCCAGCAGAGCGGAAGAGACCCAGTACTTC. Encoded protein: CASRAEETQYF.

This clone was observed a handful of times. J is TRBJ1-2 and V is TRBV2, with a tentative D call TRBD1 (5 bases). The germline CDR1 and CDR2 sequences are SNHLY and FYNNEI. V was pared by 0 bases and J by 8 bases, with 7 bases between. This CDR3 is built from 12 residues. CDR3 DNA: TGTGCCAGCAGTGAAGCGGGGCGGGGCTACACCTTC. Translating it yields CASSEAGRGYTF.

The chain uses TRBV5-1 and TRBJ2-7; 9 nucleotides agree with TRBD1. The CDR3 is 13 amino acids. Germline CDR1 is SGHRS and CDR2 is YFSETQ. J lost 5 bases, V lost 6 bases, and 6 bases had no gene match. The CDR3 is CASTKTGGDEQYF. The CDR3 DNA reads as TGCGCCAGCACCAAAACAGGGGGCGACGAGCAGTACTTC.

The V gene is TRBV4-3, the J gene TRBJ2-3; a possible D gene is TRBD2 (5 bases). The CDR3 contains 19 residues. CDR1 is LGHNA, CDR2 YSLEER, per germline. With 0 bases removed from V and 2 bases from J, the gap between germline ends came to 21 bases. CDR3 coding DNA: TGCGCCAGCAGCCAAGACGCGATGACTACTCGCTCTGCCACAGATACGCAGTATTTT. This encodes CASSQDAMTTRSATDTQYF.

This clone occurred a few times. The J gene is TRBJ2-1, the V gene TRBV4-1; 11 bases fit TRBD2. The germline gives CDR1 MGHRA, CDR2 YSYEKL. V lost 4 bases to trimming and J lost 5 bases; unmatched junction nucleotides: 13. The CDR3 spans 18 residues. CDR3: CASSRLLAGVRRDNEQFF. The DNA of the CDR3 is TGCGCCAGCAGCCGCCTACTAGCGGGAGTGAGGAGGGACAATGAGCAGTTCTTC.

This clone was observed a few times. The genes are TRBV9 and TRBJ2-1, with 8 bases lining up with TRBD2. This CDR3 has 14 amino acids. V shed 4 bases, J shed 7 bases, and the junction held 7 bases outside the gene matches. Germline loops: CDR1 SGDLS, CDR2 YYNGEE. The CDR3 loop reads CASSPRLALNEQFF. The DNA of the CDR3 is TGTGCCAGCAGCCCCAGACTAGCGCTAAATGAGCAGTTCTTC.

This chain uses TRBV5-1 with TRBJ2-1; 13 bases are a match to TRBD2. The germline V gene encodes CDR1 SGHRS and CDR2 YFSETQ. The CDR3 contains 19 residues. V shed 6 bases and J 0 bases; nucleotides not matched to a gene: 12. The CDR3 here is CASTMFGTSGTSSYNEQFF. The CDR3 DNA sequence: TGCGCCAGCACCATGTTCGGGACTAGCGGGACGAGCTCCTACAATGAGCAGTTCTTC.

The chain uses TRBV9 and TRBJ2-3, with TRBD2 matching over 12 bases. This CDR3 is built from 17 residues. Per the germline V gene, CDR1 is SGDLS and CDR2 is YYNGEE. Unmatched junction bases numbered 9, after V lost 0 bases and J lost 7 bases. CDR3 sequence reads: CASSVDPPSGRANTQYF. In DNA, the CDR3 is TGTGCCAGCAGCGTAGACCCCCCTAGCGGGAGGGCGAATACGCAGTATTTT.

The V and J genes are TRBV7-6 and TRBJ2-7; tentative D call: TRBD1 (6 bases). V dropped 2 bases and J dropped 3 bases, with 11 bases sitting between them. Germline values: CDR1 SGHVS, CDR2 FNYEAQ. This CDR3 is 14 amino acids long. CDR3 amino acids: CASSLPGENYEQYF. The DNA of the CDR3 is TGTGCCAGCAGCTTACCAGGGGAGAACTACGAGCAGTACTTC.

The chain recombines TRBV4-1 with TRBJ2-5; possible D gene TRBD2, 5 bases. This CDR3 is built from 15 residues. Per germline, CDR1 MGHRA and CDR2 YSYEKL. V was pared by 0 bases and J by 3 bases, with 11 bases between. CDR3 loop: CASSQEGYGKETQYF. The CDR3 nucleotides read TGCGCCAGCAGCCAAGAGGGCTACGGGAAAGAGACCCAGTACTTC.